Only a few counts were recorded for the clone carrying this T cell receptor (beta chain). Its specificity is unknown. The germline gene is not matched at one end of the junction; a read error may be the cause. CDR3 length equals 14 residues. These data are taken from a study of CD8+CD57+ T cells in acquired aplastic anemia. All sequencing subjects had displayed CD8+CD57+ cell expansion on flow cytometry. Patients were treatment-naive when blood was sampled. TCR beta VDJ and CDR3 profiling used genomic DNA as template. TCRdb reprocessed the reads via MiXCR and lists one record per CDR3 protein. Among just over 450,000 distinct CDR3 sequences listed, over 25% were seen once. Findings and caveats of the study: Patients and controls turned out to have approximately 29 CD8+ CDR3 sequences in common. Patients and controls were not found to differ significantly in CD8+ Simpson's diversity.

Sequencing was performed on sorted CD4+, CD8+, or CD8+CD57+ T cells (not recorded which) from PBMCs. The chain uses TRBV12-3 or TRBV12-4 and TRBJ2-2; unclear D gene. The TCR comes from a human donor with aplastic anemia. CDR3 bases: TGTGCCAGCAGTTTTTCGGTGAACGCCGGGGAGCTGTTTTTT. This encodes CASSFSVNAGELFF.